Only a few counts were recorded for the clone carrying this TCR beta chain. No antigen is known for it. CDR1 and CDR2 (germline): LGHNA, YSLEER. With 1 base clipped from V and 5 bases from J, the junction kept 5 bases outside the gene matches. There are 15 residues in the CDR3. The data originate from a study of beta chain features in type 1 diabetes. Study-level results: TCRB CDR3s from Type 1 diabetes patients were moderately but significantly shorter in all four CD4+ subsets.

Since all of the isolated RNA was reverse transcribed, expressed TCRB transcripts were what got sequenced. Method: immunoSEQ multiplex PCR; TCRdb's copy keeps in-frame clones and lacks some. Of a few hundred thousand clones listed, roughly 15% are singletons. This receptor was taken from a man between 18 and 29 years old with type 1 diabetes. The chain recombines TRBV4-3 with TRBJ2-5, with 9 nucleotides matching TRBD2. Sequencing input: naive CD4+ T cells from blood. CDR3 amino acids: CASSQGGSGGETQYF. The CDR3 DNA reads TGCGCCAGCAGCCAAGGTGGAAGCGGGGGGGAGACCCAGTACTTC.